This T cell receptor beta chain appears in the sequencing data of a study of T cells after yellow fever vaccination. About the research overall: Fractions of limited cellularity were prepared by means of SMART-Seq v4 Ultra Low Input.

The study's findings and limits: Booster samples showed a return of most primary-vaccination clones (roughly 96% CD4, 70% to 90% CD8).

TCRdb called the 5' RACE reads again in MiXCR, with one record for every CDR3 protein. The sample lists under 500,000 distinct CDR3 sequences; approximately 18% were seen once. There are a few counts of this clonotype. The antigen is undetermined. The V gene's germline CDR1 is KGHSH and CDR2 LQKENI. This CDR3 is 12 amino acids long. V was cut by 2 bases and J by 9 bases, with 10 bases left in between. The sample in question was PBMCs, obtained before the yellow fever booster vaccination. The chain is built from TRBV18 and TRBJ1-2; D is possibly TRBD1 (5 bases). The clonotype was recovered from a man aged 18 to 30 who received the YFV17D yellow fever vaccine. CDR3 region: CASSPGGASYTF. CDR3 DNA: TGTGCCAGCTCACCAGGAGGGGCGAGCTACACCTTC.